The 24 T cell receptor beta chains in this list originate from one sample, sequenced in a study of CD8+ T cells in alopecia areata. Extracted RNA was reverse transcribed, and the resulting cDNA served as sequencing template. The data were produced by immunoSEQ multiplex PCR, yet TCRdb's version contains in-frame clones alone and is incomplete. The table lists fewer than 110,000 clones, roughly 53% of them singletons. The sample consisted of CD4+ T cells sorted from blood. All receptors derive from a human donor in good health.

J is TRBJ2-4 and V is TRBV30, with 7 bases aligning to TRBD1. Germline values: CDR1 GTSNPN, CDR2 SVGIG (reference sequence). CDR3 length equals 13 residues. V shed 3 bases, J shed 4 bases, and the junction held 3 bases outside the gene matches. This CDR3 is CAWSRDRKNIQYF. The DNA for the CDR3 is TGTGCCTGGAGCCGGGACAGAAAAAACATTCAGTACTTC.

The chain combines TRBV29-1 with TRBJ2-7, with 9 bases aligning to TRBD1. V trimming: 2 bases; J trimming: 5 bases; junction bases outside the gene matches: 1. There are 12 residues in the CDR3. Germline assignment: CDR1 SQVTM and CDR2 ANQGSEA. The DNA of the CDR3 is TGCAGCGTTGAAACAGGGGGCGACGAGCAGTACTTC. This encodes CSVETGGDEQYF.

The V gene is TRBV2, the J gene TRBJ2-5; D is tentatively TRBD1 or TRBD2 (5 bases each). The CDR3 totals 12 residues. CDR1 and CDR2 from the germline V gene are SNHLY and FYNNEI. With 6 bases removed from V and 4 bases from J, the gap between germline ends came to 9 bases. For the CDR3, the DNA is TGTGCCAGCAGCCGGGACCTAGAGACCCAGTACTTC. It translates to CASSRDLETQYF.

This chain joins TRBV30 and TRBJ1-2; D call uncertain. This CDR3 is 11 amino acids long. V lost 0 bases and J 10 bases, leaving 9 bases between the germline ends. The germline gives CDR1 GTSNPN, CDR2 SVGIG (reference sequence). The CDR3 sequence is CAWSVLGAYTF. The CDR3 region has the DNA TGTGCCTGGAGTGTACTGGGTGCCTACACCTTC.

Regarding this clone: The sample contains more than one DNA sequence encoding this CDR3. The chain combines TRBV5-1 with TRBJ1-2; D gene ambiguous. V dropped 0 bases and J dropped 0 bases, with 6 bases sitting between them. This CDR3 region has 14 residues. Per the germline V gene, CDR1 is SGHRS and CDR2 is YFSETQ. CDR3 region: CASSLAGANYGYTF. In nucleotides, the CDR3 is TGCGCCAGCAGCTTGGCCGGAGCTAACTATGGCTACACCTTC.

This sequence joins TRBV28 and TRBJ1-5; 8 positions match TRBD1. CDR1 and CDR2 from the germline V gene are MDHEN and SYDVKM. The CDR3 is 17 amino acids. V gave up 5 bases and J gave up 1 base; unmatched junction bases: 10. The CDR3 coding sequence is TGTGCCAGCAGTCCCCCCAGGGGGCGCGTGAGCAATCAGCCCCAGCATTTT. It encodes CASSPPRGRVSNQPQHF.

This clone appeared a single time. CDR3 protein: CAWSGGPLTYEQYF. CDR3 nucleotides: TGTGCCTGGAGTGGGGGGCCTCTTACCTACGAGCAGTACTTC. The chain is built from TRBV30 and TRBJ2-7; D is perhaps TRBD1 (6 bases). Per germline, CDR1 GTSNPN and CDR2 SVGIG (reference sequence). The V end was cut by 1 base, the J end by 2 bases, with 12 bases between. The CDR3 runs 14 residues.

The V and J genes are TRBV30 and TRBJ1-4, with no clear D. Trimming left V 0 bases short and J 8 bases short, with 10 bases between. The CDR3 extends over 13 amino acids. Per germline, CDR1 GTSNPN and CDR2 SVGIG (reference sequence). The CDR3 loop reads CAWSVWGTEKLFF. Here the CDR3 DNA reads TGTGCCTGGAGTGTATGGGGTACGGAAAAACTGTTTTTT.

This rearrangement joins TRBV6-1 to TRBJ2-3, with 8 bases aligning to TRBD2. Looked up from germline, CDR1 is MNHNS and CDR2 is SASEGT. The CDR3 has 15 residues. Trimming at V came to 6 bases and at J to 4 bases, leaving 9 bases not matched to a gene. CDR3 residues: CASRAGLAGADTQYF. Here the CDR3 DNA reads TGTGCCAGCAGGGCTGGGCTAGCGGGCGCAGATACGCAGTATTTT.

V is TRBV7-9 and J is TRBJ1-1, with 7 positions matching TRBD1. J gave up 0 bases and V 5 bases, and 6 bases lay outside the gene matches. This CDR3 is built from 15 residues. Germline assignment: CDR1 SEHNR and CDR2 FQNEAQ (reference sequence). CDR3 sequence (DNA): TGTGCCAGCAGCCCCCAGGGGGGTTTGAACACTGAAGCTTTCTTT. Translating it yields CASSPQGGLNTEAFF.

This clone has ten or more counts. V usage is TRBV10-3 and J usage is TRBJ1-1; unclear D gene. Trimming pared 4 bases from V and 4 bases from J, leaving 4 bases between. The CDR3 is 11 residues long. CDR1 is ENHRY, CDR2 SYGVKD, per germline. The CDR3 DNA is TGTGCCATCAGTGGGGGCACTGAAGCTTTCTTT. Its translation is CAISGGTEAFF.

This chain joins TRBV6-5 and TRBJ1-6; 7 nucleotides line up with TRBD1. J lost 7 bases, V lost 4 bases, and 7 bases had no gene match. The CDR3 sequence is 15 residues long. Germline values: CDR1 MNHEY, CDR2 SVGAGI. Here the CDR3 reads CASSSRQGSNSPLHF. The CDR3 region has the DNA TGTGCCAGCAGTTCCCGACAGGGTAGCAATTCACCCCTCCACTTT.

J is TRBJ1-2 and V is TRBV28; TRBD1 matches 8 bases. V was clipped by 3 bases and J by 4 bases; unmatched bases: 1. Germline V lookup: CDR1 MDHEN, CDR2 SYDVKM. The CDR3 runs 13 residues. CDR3 in DNA: TGTGCCAGCAGTTTGGGACAGGCCTATGGCTACACCTTC. This sequence encodes CASSLGQAYGYTF.

This sequence joins TRBV11-2 and TRBJ2-5; 7 bases fit TRBD2. The CDR3 has 17 residues. Per the germline V gene, CDR1 is SGHAT and CDR2 is FQNNGV. V shed 3 bases and J 1 base; nucleotides not matched to a gene: 11. The CDR3 nucleotides are TGTGCCAGCAGCTTCTTGGCGGGGAGGGTCAGCCAAGAGACCCAGTACTTC. Encoded protein: CASSFLAGRVSQETQYF.

The V gene is TRBV29-1, the J gene TRBJ2-5, with D perhaps matching TRBD1 or TRBD2 (5 bases each). The V gene's germline CDR1 is SQVTM and CDR2 ANQGSEA. The CDR3 covers 14 residues. The V and J ends lost 6 bases and 7 bases respectively, with 21 bases between them. This CDR3 is CSVSKDTSRGTQYF. CDR3 nucleotide sequence: TGCAGCGTCTCGAAGGACACAAGTCGGGGGACCCAGTACTTC.

The chain recombines TRBV10-3 with TRBJ2-7; D gene ambiguous. This CDR3 has 12 residues. CDR1 is ENHRY and CDR2 is SYGVKD in the germline V gene. V was trimmed by 3 bases and J by 2 bases, leaving 5 bases between them. CDR3 amino acids: CAISEAPYEQYF. CDR3 sequence (DNA): TGTGCCATCAGTGAAGCCCCCTACGAGCAGTACTTC.

V usage is TRBV6-6 and J usage is TRBJ2-5, with D possibly called TRBD1 or TRBD2 (6 bases each). Germline lookup yields CDR1 MNHNY and CDR2 SVGAGI (reference sequence). Trimming left V 7 bases short and J 6 bases short, with 15 bases between. The CDR3 length is 13 residues. The CDR3 DNA reads as TGTGCCAGCACCACTAATCGGGGGCAGACCCAGTACTTC. Translating it yields CASTTNRGQTQYF.

The chain couples TRBV6-6 to TRBJ1-5, with no clear D. Germline V lookup: CDR1 MNHNY, CDR2 SVGAGI (reference sequence). V was pared by 6 bases and J by 0 bases, with 15 bases between. The CDR3 totals 16 residues. CDR3 in DNA: TGTGCCAGCAGCCCTCGGACTTCGGATAGCAATCAGCCCCAGCATTTT. This codes for CASSPRTSDSNQPQHF.

This chain uses TRBV11-2 with TRBJ2-5; TRBD1 agrees at 12 bases. V was clipped by 3 bases and J by 5 bases; unmatched bases: 7. The CDR3 loop spans 16 amino acids. Per the germline V gene, CDR1 is SGHAT and CDR2 is FQNNGV. CDR3 nucleotide sequence: TGTGCCAGCAGCTTGGCGGGACAGGGGGCGCGGGAGACCCAGTACTTC. Its protein product is CASSLAGQGARETQYF. Combining the CDR3 with reference TRBV11-2 and TRBJ2-5 gives the whole variable domain EAGVAQSPRYKIIEKRQSVAFWCNPISGHATLYWYQQILGQGPKLLIQFQNNGVVDDSQLPKDRFSAERLKGVDSTLKIQPAKLEDSAVYLCASSLAGQGARETQYFGPGTRLLVL.

The rearrangement links TRBV7-2 to TRBJ2-6; TRBD2 agrees at 11 bases. The junction had 9 bases not matched to a gene; V was cut back by 4 bases and J by 13 bases. The V gene's germline CDR1 is SGHTA and CDR2 FQGNSA. This CDR3 contains 15 residues. Written as DNA, the CDR3 is TGTGCCAGCAGCTCGAGACTAGCGGGGCCATTAGTCCTGACTTTC. Translating gives CASSSRLAGPLVLTF.

Concerning this clone itself: The sample has other DNA sequences that encode this CDR3 too. The V call is TRBV2, the J call TRBJ2-7, with D perhaps TRBD1 or TRBD2 (5 bases each). V lost 2 bases and J 1 base, leaving 9 bases between the germline ends. The CDR3 covers 14 residues. Germline V gives CDR1 SNHLY, CDR2 FYNNEI. The CDR3 sequence is CASSEQGESYEQYF. The CDR3, as DNA: TGTGCCAGCAGTGAACAGGGAGAATCCTACGAGCAGTACTTC. Full variable domain (rest looked up from reference TRBV2 and TRBJ2-7): EPEVTQTPSHQVTQMGQEVILRCVPISNHLYFYWYRQILGQKVEFLVSFYNNEISEKSEIFDDQFSVERPDGSNFTLKIRSTKLEDSAMYFCASSEQGESYEQYFGPGTRLTVT.

The V call is TRBV18, the J call TRBJ1-2; TRBD1 agrees at 7 bases. CDR1 is KGHSH and CDR2 is LQKENI in the germline V gene. Germline trimming cut 3 bases from V and 8 bases from J; bases unmatched to any gene: 6. The CDR3 totals 13 residues. The CDR3 reads CASSPGTAQGYTF. As DNA, the CDR3 is TGTGCCAGCTCACCGGGGACAGCTCAAGGCTACACCTTC.

V usage is TRBV28 and J usage is TRBJ2-7; perhaps TRBD1 as D (5 bases). In germline, CDR1 is MDHEN, CDR2 SYDVKM. The length of the CDR3 is 13 residues. Trimming left V 7 bases short and J 3 bases short, with 13 bases between. In DNA form, the CDR3 reads TGTGCCAGCACCCTCGGACATGTCTACGAGCAGTACTTC. This encodes CASTLGHVYEQYF.

The chain joins TRBV5-6 to TRBJ1-5; 10 bases are shared with TRBD1. The V gene's germline CDR1 is SGHDT and CDR2 YYEEEE. The CDR3 spans 18 residues. V lost 4 bases, J lost 4 bases, and 14 bases stayed unmatched. The CDR3 is CASSMTTGGADWNQPQHF. The CDR3 coding sequence is TGTGCCAGCAGCATGACGACAGGGGGCGCGGATTGGAATCAGCCCCAGCATTTT.